This T cell receptor (beta chain) is from a study of blood T cell repertoires in COVID-19. Background on the study: Spain, Italy and the United States supplied samples that represented acute and convalescent COVID-19. T cells, B-cell-depleted T cells, or PBMCs provided the cDNA or gDNA that served as material.

In the study's own analysis: Amplifying reference gene primers gave estimates of nucleated cell counts. TCRdb's copy holds only in-frame clones and misses some; the assay was immunoSEQ multiplex PCR. That table supplies the V and J calls and clone size; D and trimming were determined from the DNA. The sample carries approximately 170,000 clones, 83% recorded once. The source of this sequence is a woman aged 80 or over with acute or convalescent COVID-19. Sequencing was carried out using peripheral blood.

Written as DNA, the CDR3 is TGTGCCAGCAGCCAAACCGGGGGGACCGAGCAGTACTTC. Translating it yields CASSQTGGTEQYF. This chain joins TRBV3-1 (or the pseudogene TRBV3-2) and TRBJ2-7, with 7 bases lining up with TRBD2. This CDR3 comprises 13 residues. V gave up 2 bases and J gave up 6 bases; unmatched junction bases: 4. In germline, CDR1 is LGHDT, CDR2 YNNKEL (reference sequence).